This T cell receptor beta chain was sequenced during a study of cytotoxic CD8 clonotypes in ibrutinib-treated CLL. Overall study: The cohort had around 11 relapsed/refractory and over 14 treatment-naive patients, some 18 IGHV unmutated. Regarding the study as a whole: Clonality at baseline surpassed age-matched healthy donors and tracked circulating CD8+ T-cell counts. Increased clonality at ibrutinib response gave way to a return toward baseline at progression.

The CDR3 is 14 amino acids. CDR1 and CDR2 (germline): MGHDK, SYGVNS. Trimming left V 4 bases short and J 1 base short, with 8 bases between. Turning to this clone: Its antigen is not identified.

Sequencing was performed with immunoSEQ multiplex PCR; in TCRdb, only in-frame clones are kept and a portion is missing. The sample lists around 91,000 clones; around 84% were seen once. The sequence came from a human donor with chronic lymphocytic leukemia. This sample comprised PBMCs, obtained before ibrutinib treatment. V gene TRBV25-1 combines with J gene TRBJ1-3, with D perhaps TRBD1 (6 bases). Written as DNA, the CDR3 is TGTGCCAGCAGTGCGACAGGTTCTGGAAACACCATATATTTT. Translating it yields CASSATGSGNTIYF.